Below, 4 T cell receptor beta chains from the same sample are listed, as sequenced in a study of shared clonotypes between healthy human individuals. TCRdb's table, derived via immunoSEQ multiplex PCR, lists solely in-frame clones and lacks some. The table shows 2 million to 3 million clones, with 93% occurring only once. Sequencing used naive CD4+ T cells from PBMCs. Indicated subset: CD45RA+ positively selected. These receptor sequences come from a man between 18 and 35 years old in good health. Some clones in this sample may be carry-over from other donors' samples.

V usage is TRBV7-9 and J usage is TRBJ2-1; a possible D gene is TRBD2 (6 bases). The CDR3 spans 15 residues. Germline V gene lookup returns CDR1 SEHNR and CDR2 FQNEAQ (reference sequence). The germline V and J ends were trimmed by 4 bases and 0 bases, with 10 bases remaining between them. CDR3 bases: TGTGCCAGCAGCTCCGGGGGAAGCTCCTACAATGAGCAGTTCTTC. Translation: CASSSGGSSYNEQFF.

The V and J genes are TRBV27 and TRBJ2-5; the D is unclear. Near its end, the DNA agrees better with TRBJ2-7, so the J call may be wrong. CDR1 is MNHEY and CDR2 is SMNVEV in the germline V gene (reference sequence). This CDR3 is 19 amino acids long. The CDR3 sequence is CASSPTANTAHPGPYEQYF. For the CDR3, the DNA is TGTGCCAGCAGTCCCACGGCCAACACAGCGCATCCTGGACCCTACGAGCAGTACTTC.

This clone was picked up one time. The chain is built from TRBV11-3 and TRBJ2-5; D may be TRBD2 (6 bases). Germline loops: CDR1 SGHNT, CDR2 YENEEA. V was clipped by 1 base and J by 5 bases, with 8 bases between them. The CDR3 length is 13 residues. The CDR3: CASSLASEETQYF. CDR3 in DNA: TGTGCCAGCAGCTTAGCTAGCGAGGAGACCCAGTACTTC.

The J gene is TRBJ1-1, the V gene TRBV6-6; D call uncertain. The CDR3 is made up of 14 amino acids. Trimming removed 8 bases at V and 6 bases at J, with 19 bases between. The germline CDR1 and CDR2 sequences are MNHNY and SVGAGI (reference sequence). CDR3 sequence (DNA): TGTGCCAGCTTCGCAGGTTTGAGCTACGCTGAAGCTTTCTTT. Encoded protein: CASFAGLSYAEAFF.